These 27 T cell receptor beta chains came from one sample sequenced in a study of blood T cell repertoires in COVID-19. Produced via immunoSEQ multiplex PCR; TCRdb's table is partial and in-frame only. This table has about 280,000 clones, about 85% appearing once. Sequencing was carried out using PBMCs or T cells enriched from blood (not recorded which). Source of these receptors: a woman between 45 and 60 years old who had recovered from COVID-19.

The chain has TRBV7-9 and TRBJ2-3; TRBD2 agrees at 11 bases. Germline V lookup: CDR1 SEHNR, CDR2 FQNEAQ (reference sequence). J gave up 1 base and V 10 bases, and 7 bases lay outside the gene matches. The CDR3 runs to 15 residues. CDR3 sequence: CAITEGLAGTDTQYF. The CDR3 DNA sequence: TGTGCCATCACCGAGGGACTAGCGGGCACAGATACGCAGTATTTT.

This clone was seen once. The rearrangement joins TRBV18 to TRBJ1-1; 7 nucleotides match TRBD1. V was clipped by 5 bases and J by 1 base; unmatched bases: 1. The CDR3 loop spans 13 amino acids. Germline CDR1 KGHSH, CDR2 LQKENI. CDR3 protein: CASSDRANTEAFF. The CDR3 region has the DNA TGTGCCAGCTCAGACAGGGCGAACACTGAAGCTTTCTTT.

The chain recombines TRBV7-9 with TRBJ2-3, with D perhaps matching TRBD2 (6 bases). Germline values: CDR1 SEHNR, CDR2 FQNEAQ (reference sequence). This CDR3 contains 15 residues. With 2 bases removed from V and 2 bases from J, the gap between germline ends came to 11 bases. Here the CDR3 DNA reads TGTGCCAGCAGCTTATATGCGGGGCTCACAGATACGCAGTATTTT. This gives the protein CASSLYAGLTDTQYF.

J is TRBJ1-4 and V is TRBV7-7; D call uncertain. Trimming removed 5 bases at V and 5 bases at J, with 9 bases between. Per the germline V gene, CDR1 is SSHAT and CDR2 is FNYEAQ (reference sequence). This CDR3 region has 13 residues. The CDR3: CASSPNRNEKLFF. In nucleotides, the CDR3 is TGTGCCAGCAGCCCCAACCGGAATGAAAAACTGTTTTTT. The full variable domain, its missing parts supplied by reference TRBV7-7 and TRBJ1-4, is GAGVSQSPRYKVTKRGQDVTLRCDPISSHATLYWYQQALGQGPEFLTYFNYEAQPDKSGLPSDRFSAERPEGSISTLTIQRTEQRDSAMYRCASSPNRNEKLFFGSGTQLSVL.

This chain links TRBV6-5 with TRBJ1-2, with 10 positions matching TRBD1. J lost 2 bases, V lost 7 bases, and 4 bases had no gene match. Germline lookup yields CDR1 MNHEY and CDR2 SVGAGI. The length of the CDR3 is 14 residues. The CDR3 region is CASTPGQGNYGYTF. The CDR3 DNA follows: TGTGCCAGCACCCCGGGACAGGGGAACTATGGCTACACCTTC.

The chain has TRBV18 and TRBJ2-7; the D gene is possibly TRBD1 (5 bases). CDR3 length: 16 residues. CDR1 KGHSH and CDR2 LQKENI come from the germline V gene. V was shortened by 3 bases and J by 0 bases, with 15 bases between the two germline ends. CDR3 sequence: CASSPSTGRSSYEQYF. CDR3 coding DNA: TGTGCCAGCTCACCGTCAACAGGCAGGAGCTCCTACGAGCAGTACTTC.

This chain uses TRBV5-1 with TRBJ1-3; 8 bases line up with TRBD1. J gave up 0 bases and V 3 bases, and 14 bases lay outside the gene matches. This CDR3 comprises 19 residues. Per germline, CDR1 SGHRS and CDR2 YFSETQ. For the CDR3, the DNA is TGCGCCAGCAGCTACTCAGCCGGGACAGGACGCTTCTCTGGAAACACCATATATTTT. Translating gives CASSYSAGTGRFSGNTIYF.

The V gene is TRBV6-5, the J gene TRBJ1-1, with 7 positions matching TRBD1. This CDR3 is 13 amino acids long. Germline V gene lookup returns CDR1 MNHEY and CDR2 SVGAGI. V was pared by 7 bases and J by 4 bases, with 6 bases of the junction left unmatched. The CDR3 loop reads CASNTGVSTEAFF. In nucleotides, the CDR3 is TGTGCCAGCAATACAGGGGTTTCCACTGAAGCTTTCTTT.

The J gene is TRBJ2-3, the V gene TRBV2, with D hard to call. This CDR3 has 13 amino acids. Germline values: CDR1 SNHLY, CDR2 FYNNEI. Trimming stripped 4 bases from V and 5 bases from J, with 10 bases between. The CDR3 region is CASSVTRRDTQYF. The CDR3 DNA follows: TGTGCCAGCAGTGTAACTCGGAGAGATACGCAGTATTTT.

V gene TRBV30 combines with J gene TRBJ2-2; D is undetermined. V was pared by 6 bases and J by 9 bases, with 8 bases between. From germline, CDR1 is GTSNPN and CDR2 SVGIG (reference sequence). The CDR3 is made up of 10 amino acids. The CDR3 region is CACEARELFF. In DNA form, the CDR3 reads TGTGCCTGTGAGGCCCGGGAGCTGTTTTTT. The full variable domain, with the rest looked up from reference TRBV30 and TRBJ2-2, is SQTIHQWPATLVQPVGSPLSLECTVEGTSNPNLYWYRQAAGRGLQLLFYSVGIGQISSEVPQNLSASRPQDRQFILSSKKLLLSDSGFYLCACEARELFFGEGSRLTVL.

This clone was recorded once. This sequence joins TRBV6-5 and TRBJ2-2; 7 bases are shared with TRBD2. There are 15 residues in the CDR3. Losses at the gene ends were 10 bases for V and 2 bases for J; bases not matched to a gene: 10. Germline CDR1 reads MNHEY; CDR2 reads SVGAGI. The CDR3 spells CAIRRGRGNTGELFF. The CDR3 DNA reads as TGTGCCATCAGGCGCGGGAGAGGAAACACCGGGGAGCTGTTTTTT.

The gene calls are TRBV5-6 and TRBJ2-7; D gene unclear. The CDR3 has 11 residues. The V gene's germline CDR1 is SGHDT and CDR2 YYEEEE. Trimming left V 9 bases short and J 7 bases short, with 14 bases between. The CDR3 is CATTGGREQYF. Here the CDR3 DNA reads TGTGCCACCACTGGCGGTCGGGAGCAGTACTTC. The variable domain in full, completed from reference TRBV5-6 and TRBJ2-7, reads DAGVTQSPTHLIKTRGQQVTLRCSPKSGHDTVSWYQQALGQGPQFIFQYYEEEERQRGNFPDRFSGHQFPNYSSELNVNALLLGDSALYLCATTGGREQYFGPGTRLTVT.

The DNA of the CDR3 is TGTGCCAGCAGCACACAGGGCGTGGGTGGCTACACCTTC. This encodes CASSTQGVGGYTF. The V gene is TRBV4-2, the J gene TRBJ1-2; a weak D match, TRBD1 (6 bases). Germline V gives CDR1 LGHNA, CDR2 YNFKEQ. This CDR3 comprises 13 residues. V was cut by 5 bases and J by 7 bases, with 14 bases left in between.

The chain combines TRBV27 with TRBJ1-2; TRBD1 agrees at 8 bases. The V gene's germline CDR1 is MNHEY and CDR2 SMNVEV (reference sequence). The CDR3 extends over 12 amino acids. V was pared by 8 bases and J by 4 bases, with 3 bases of the junction left unmatched. This chain's CDR3 is CASAQGGYGYTF. For the CDR3, the DNA is TGTGCCAGCGCACAGGGGGGCTATGGCTACACCTTC.

The gene calls are TRBV19 and TRBJ2-7; the match to TRBD1 covers 9 bases. The CDR3 length is 14 residues. The junction had 6 bases not matched to a gene; V was cut back by 6 bases and J by 3 bases. Per the germline V gene, CDR1 is LNHDA and CDR2 is SQIVND (reference sequence). CDR3 protein: CASSKGQGDYEQYF. The CDR3, as DNA: TGTGCCAGTAGCAAGGGACAGGGTGACTACGAGCAGTACTTC.

The CDR3 region is CASTIGQGDGGELFF. CDR3 nucleotides: TGTGCCAGCACCATCGGACAGGGGGATGGCGGGGAGCTGTTTTTT. The chain combines TRBV27 with TRBJ2-2, with TRBD1 matching 10 bases. The ends lost 7 bases at V and 7 bases at J; junction bases unmatched: 9. CDR1 is MNHEY, CDR2 SMNVEV, per germline (reference sequence). The CDR3 totals 15 residues.

The J gene is TRBJ2-5, the V gene TRBV7-9, with D hard to call. Germline V gene data show CDR1 as SEHNR and CDR2 as FQNEAQ (reference sequence). The ends were cut back, 6 bases at V and 0 bases at J, with 5 bases in the middle. The CDR3 spans 12 residues. CDR3 bases: TGTGCCAGCAGACAAAACCAAGAGACCCAGTACTTC. Its protein is CASRQNQETQYF.

V usage is TRBV18 and J usage is TRBJ1-3, with unresolved D. Germline CDR1 and CDR2: KGHSH and LQKENI. The CDR3 sequence is 15 residues long. Trimming left V 2 bases short and J 4 bases short, with 12 bases between. The CDR3 loop reads CASSPSRQEGNTIYF. The CDR3 DNA follows: TGTGCCAGCTCACCAAGTCGACAAGAAGGAAACACCATATATTTT.

The chain has TRBV24-1 and TRBJ1-2; 8 bases fit TRBD1. CDR1 KGHDR and CDR2 SFDVKD come from the germline V gene. The CDR3 contains 14 residues. With V trimmed by 3 bases and J by 7 bases, 6 bases remained unmatched. The CDR3 loop is CATSDPRGLGGYTF. CDR3 coding DNA: TGTGCCACCAGTGATCCCAGGGGGCTAGGTGGCTACACCTTC.

V usage is TRBV7-8 and J usage is TRBJ2-7; possible D gene TRBD1, 6 bases. Germline V lookup: CDR1 SGHVS, CDR2 FQNEAQ. This CDR3 is built from 19 residues. The germline V and J ends were trimmed by 2 bases and 0 bases, with 23 bases remaining between them. The CDR3 reads CASSLSRGRYRVPSYEQYF. The CDR3 DNA sequence: TGTGCCAGCAGCTTATCCAGGGGTCGATACAGGGTTCCCTCCTACGAGCAGTACTTC.

This chain joins TRBV29-1 and TRBJ1-1; 9 nucleotides match TRBD1. Germline values: CDR1 SQVTM, CDR2 ANQGSEA. The CDR3 runs 13 residues. V lost 5 bases to trimming and J lost 3 bases; unmatched junction nucleotides: 4. CDR3 bases: TGCAGCGTTACAAGGGACAGGGACACTGAAGCTTTCTTT. This codes for CSVTRDRDTEAFF.

V usage is TRBV4-1 and J usage is TRBJ2-2; perhaps TRBD1 as D (6 bases). The V end was cut by 1 base, the J end by 0 bases, with 12 bases between. The CDR3 is 17 residues long. Germline loops: CDR1 MGHRA, CDR2 YSYEKL. CDR3 sequence (DNA): TGCGCCAGCAGCCAAGCCCCGGGACAAGCGAACACCGGGGAGCTGTTTTTT. It yields the protein CASSQAPGQANTGELFF.

In this sample, this clone turned up once. The chain is built from TRBV5-1 and TRBJ2-7, with TRBD1 as a possible D gene (6 bases). CDR1 is SGHRS, CDR2 YFSETQ, per germline. Trimming took 0 bases from V and 2 from J, leaving 12 bases between them. This CDR3 region has 15 residues. The CDR3 region has the DNA TGCGCCAGCAGCTTGGGTGGACAGAGAACCTACGAGCAGTACTTC. This codes for CASSLGGQRTYEQYF.

This chain joins TRBV7-3 and TRBJ2-3; unclear D gene. The CDR3 spans 12 residues. The V end was cut by 0 bases, the J end by 6 bases, with 4 bases between. Germline-derived CDR1 and CDR2 are SGHTA and FQGTGA. The CDR3: CASSLTGDTQYF. The CDR3 coding sequence is TGTGCCAGCAGCTTAACCGGGGATACGCAGTATTTT.

This sequence joins TRBV15 and TRBJ1-4; TRBD1 aligns across 7 bases. From germline, CDR1 is LNHNV and CDR2 YYDKDF (reference sequence). Trimming cost V 1 base and J 8 bases; bases outside gene matches: 1. The CDR3 covers 13 residues. The CDR3 DNA reads as TGTGCCACCAGCAGAGTACAGGGGGAAAAACTGTTTTTT. It specifies CATSRVQGEKLFF.

V usage is TRBV19 and J usage is TRBJ2-1; a possible D gene is TRBD2 (5 bases). Deletions cut 3 bases from V and 0 bases from J, with 12 bases between. Looked up from germline, CDR1 is LNHDA and CDR2 is SQIVND (reference sequence). This CDR3 has 16 residues. The chain's CDR3 is CASSIPEVYSYNEQFF. As DNA, the CDR3 is TGTGCCAGTAGTATTCCGGAGGTATACTCCTACAATGAGCAGTTCTTC.

The chain is built from TRBV27 and TRBJ1-1; 12 bases align to TRBD1. The trim removed 2 bases at V and 4 bases at J, leaving 5 bases unmatched. The CDR3 covers 16 residues. Germline assignment: CDR1 MNHEY and CDR2 SMNVEV (reference sequence). This CDR3 is CASSLLGQGASTEAFF. Written as DNA, the CDR3 is TGTGCCAGCAGTTTACTGGGACAGGGGGCGAGCACTGAAGCTTTCTTT.